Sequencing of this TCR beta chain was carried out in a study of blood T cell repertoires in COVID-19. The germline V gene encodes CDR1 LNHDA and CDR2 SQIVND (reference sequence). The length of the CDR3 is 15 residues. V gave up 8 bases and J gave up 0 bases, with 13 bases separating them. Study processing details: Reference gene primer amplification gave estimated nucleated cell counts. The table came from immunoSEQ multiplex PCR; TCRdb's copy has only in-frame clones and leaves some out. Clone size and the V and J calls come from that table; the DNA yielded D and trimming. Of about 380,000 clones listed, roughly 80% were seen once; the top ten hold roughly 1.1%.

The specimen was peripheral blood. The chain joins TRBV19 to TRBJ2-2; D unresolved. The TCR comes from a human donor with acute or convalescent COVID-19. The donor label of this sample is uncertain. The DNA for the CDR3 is TGTGCCAGTCACTTAGCTACTACGAACACCGGGGAGCTGTTTTTT. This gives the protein CASHLATTNTGELFF. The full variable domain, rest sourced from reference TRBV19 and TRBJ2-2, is DGGITQSPKYLFRKEGQNVTLSCEQNLNHDAMYWYRQDPGQGLRLIYYSQIVNDFQKGDIAEGYSVSREKKESFPLTVTSAQKNPTAFYLCASHLATTNTGELFFGEGSRLTVL.